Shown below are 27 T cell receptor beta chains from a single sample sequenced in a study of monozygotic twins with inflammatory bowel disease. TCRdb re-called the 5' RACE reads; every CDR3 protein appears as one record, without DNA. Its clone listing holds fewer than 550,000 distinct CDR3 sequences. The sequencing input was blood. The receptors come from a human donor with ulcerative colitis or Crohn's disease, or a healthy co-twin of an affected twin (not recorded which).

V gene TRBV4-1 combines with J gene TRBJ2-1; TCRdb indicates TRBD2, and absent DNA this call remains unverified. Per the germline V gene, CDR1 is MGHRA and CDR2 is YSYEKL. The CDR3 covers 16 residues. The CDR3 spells CASSHGDGLVGNEQFF.

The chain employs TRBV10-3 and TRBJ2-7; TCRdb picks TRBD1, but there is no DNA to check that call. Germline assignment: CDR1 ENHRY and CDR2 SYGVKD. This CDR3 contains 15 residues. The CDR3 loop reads CAISGTGDGSYEQYF.

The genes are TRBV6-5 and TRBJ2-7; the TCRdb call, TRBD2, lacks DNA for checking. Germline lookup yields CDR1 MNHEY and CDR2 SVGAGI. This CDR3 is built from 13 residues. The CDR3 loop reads CASSPLAPYEQYF.

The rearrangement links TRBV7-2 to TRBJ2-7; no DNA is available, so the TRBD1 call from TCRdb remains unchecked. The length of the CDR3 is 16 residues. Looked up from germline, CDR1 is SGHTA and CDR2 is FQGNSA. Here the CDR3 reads CASSLGPRDGSYEQYF.

The CDR3 is CASSQFKGNTIYF. The chain carries TRBV4-1 and TRBJ1-3. The CDR3 has 13 amino acids. The germline gives CDR1 MGHRA, CDR2 YSYEKL.

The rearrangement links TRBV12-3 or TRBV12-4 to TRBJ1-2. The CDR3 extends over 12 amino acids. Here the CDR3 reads CASSWANYGYTF.

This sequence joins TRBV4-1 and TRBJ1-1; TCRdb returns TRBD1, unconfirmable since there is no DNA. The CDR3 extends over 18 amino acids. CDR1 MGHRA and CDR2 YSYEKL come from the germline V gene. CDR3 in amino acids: CASSQIGSGRQLNTEAFF.

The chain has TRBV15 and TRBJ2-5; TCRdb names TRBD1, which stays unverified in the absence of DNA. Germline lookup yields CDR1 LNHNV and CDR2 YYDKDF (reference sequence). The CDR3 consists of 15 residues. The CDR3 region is CATSGRPGGSETQYF.

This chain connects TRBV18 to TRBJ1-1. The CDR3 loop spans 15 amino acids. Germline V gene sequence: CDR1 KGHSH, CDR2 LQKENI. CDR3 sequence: CASSPRSNPNTEAFF.

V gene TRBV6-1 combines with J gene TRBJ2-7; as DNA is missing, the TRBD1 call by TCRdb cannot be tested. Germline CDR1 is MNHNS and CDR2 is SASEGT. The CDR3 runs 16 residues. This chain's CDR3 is CASSAQTGKRTYEQYF.

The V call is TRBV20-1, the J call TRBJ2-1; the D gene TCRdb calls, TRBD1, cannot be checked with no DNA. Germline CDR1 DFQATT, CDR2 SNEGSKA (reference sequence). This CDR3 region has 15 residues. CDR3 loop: CSARDTDRGLDEQFF.

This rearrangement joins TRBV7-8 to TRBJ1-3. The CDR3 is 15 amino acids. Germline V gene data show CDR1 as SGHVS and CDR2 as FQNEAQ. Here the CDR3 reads CASSLNGIYGNTIYF.

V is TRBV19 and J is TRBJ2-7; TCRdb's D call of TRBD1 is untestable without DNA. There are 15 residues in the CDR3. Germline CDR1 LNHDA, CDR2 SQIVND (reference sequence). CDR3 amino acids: CASSQGTGVSYEQYF. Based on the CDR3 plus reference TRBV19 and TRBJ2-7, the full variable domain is DGGITQSPKYLFRKEGQNVTLSCEQNLNHDAMYWYRQDPGQGLRLIYYSQIVNDFQKGDIAEGYSVSREKKESFPLTVTSAQKNPTAFYLCASSQGTGVSYEQYFGPGTRLTVT.

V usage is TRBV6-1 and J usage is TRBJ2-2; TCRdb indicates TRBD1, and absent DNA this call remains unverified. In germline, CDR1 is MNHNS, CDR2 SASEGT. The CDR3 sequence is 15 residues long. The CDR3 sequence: CASSEVEQDTGELFF.

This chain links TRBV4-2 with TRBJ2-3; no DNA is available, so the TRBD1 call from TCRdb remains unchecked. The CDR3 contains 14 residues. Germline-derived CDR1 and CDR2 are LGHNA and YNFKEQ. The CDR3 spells CASSQGAGADTQYF.

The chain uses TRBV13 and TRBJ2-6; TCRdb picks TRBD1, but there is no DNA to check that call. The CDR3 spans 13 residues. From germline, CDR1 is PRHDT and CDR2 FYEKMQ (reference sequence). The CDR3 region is CASSHGAANVLTF.

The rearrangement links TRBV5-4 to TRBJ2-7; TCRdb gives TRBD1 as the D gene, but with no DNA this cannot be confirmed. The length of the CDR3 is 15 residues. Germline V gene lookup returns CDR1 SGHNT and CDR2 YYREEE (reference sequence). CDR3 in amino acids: CASSLTNRGRGEQYF. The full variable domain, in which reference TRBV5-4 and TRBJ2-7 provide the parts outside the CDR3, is ETGVTQSPTHLIKTRGQQVTLRCSSQSGHNTVSWYQQALGQGPQFIFQYYREEENGRGNFPPRFSGLQFPNYSSELNVNALELDDSALYLCASSLTNRGRGEQYFGPGTRLTVT.

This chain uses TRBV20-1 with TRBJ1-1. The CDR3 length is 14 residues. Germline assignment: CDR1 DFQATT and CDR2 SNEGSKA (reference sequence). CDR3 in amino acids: CSAQYLGEGSEAFF.

CDR3 region: CASWDRNSYEQYF. The chain is built from TRBV28 and TRBJ2-7; the D call from TCRdb, TRBD1, cannot be confirmed without DNA. This CDR3 has 13 amino acids. Germline loops: CDR1 MDHEN, CDR2 SYDVKM.

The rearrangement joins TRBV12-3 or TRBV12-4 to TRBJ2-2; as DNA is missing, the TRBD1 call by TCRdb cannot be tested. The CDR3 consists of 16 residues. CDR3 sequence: CASTSFGQGTTGELFF.

The CDR3 here is CASSPSAWADTAQYF. The chain has TRBV7-8 and TRBJ2-5; the D call from TCRdb, TRBD1, cannot be confirmed without DNA. CDR3 length: 15 residues. In germline, CDR1 is SGHVS, CDR2 FQNEAQ.

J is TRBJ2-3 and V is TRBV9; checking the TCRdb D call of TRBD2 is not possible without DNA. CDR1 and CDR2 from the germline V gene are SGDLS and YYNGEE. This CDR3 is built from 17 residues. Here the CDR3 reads CASSTSGGATSTDTQYF.

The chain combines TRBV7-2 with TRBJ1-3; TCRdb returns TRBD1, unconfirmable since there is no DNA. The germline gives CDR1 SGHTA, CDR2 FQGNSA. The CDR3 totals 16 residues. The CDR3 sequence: CASSSPTGLGGNTIYF.

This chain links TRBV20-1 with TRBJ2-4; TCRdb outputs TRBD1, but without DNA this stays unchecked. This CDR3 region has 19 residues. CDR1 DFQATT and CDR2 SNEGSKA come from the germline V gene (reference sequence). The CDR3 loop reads CSAREIPGQGMGAKNIQYF.

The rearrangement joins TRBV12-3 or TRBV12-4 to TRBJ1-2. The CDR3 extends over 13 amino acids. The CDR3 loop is CASSRLGTYGYTF.

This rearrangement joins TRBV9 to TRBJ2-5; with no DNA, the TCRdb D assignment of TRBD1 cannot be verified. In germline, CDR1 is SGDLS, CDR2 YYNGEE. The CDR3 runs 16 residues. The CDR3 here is CASSVDGRGGSETQYF.

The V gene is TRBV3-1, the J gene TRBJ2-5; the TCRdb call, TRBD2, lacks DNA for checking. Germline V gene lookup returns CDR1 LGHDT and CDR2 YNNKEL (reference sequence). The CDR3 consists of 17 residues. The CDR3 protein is CASSQPLTSGGAETQYF.